A selection of T cell receptor beta chains follows, all from one sample in a study of blood T cell repertoires in COVID-19. Libraries were prepared by immunoSEQ multiplex PCR; TCRdb keeps only in-frame clonotypes and omits some of them. The sample has about 98,000 clones, more than 75% seen once. The sequencing input was peripheral blood. These receptors were taken from a man aged 50-60 years with acute or convalescent COVID-19. Each CDR3 is given without its conserved first and last residue. Each record gives: clone size, V gene, CDR3 protein. Size values are once, few and many counts, or a class for expanded clones, and some rows have none.

size: once
V: TRBV10-2
CDR3: ASSESPLTSTDTQY

size: .
V: TRBV27
CDR3: ASRDFGNEQF

size: .
V: TRBV2
CDR3: ASSTPTGLYGYT

size: once
V: TRBV2
CDR3: ASSVGTGWVTEAF

size: once
V: TRBV12-3/TRBV12-4
CDR3: ASSLVAYDTQY

size: .
V: TRBV6-4
CDR3: ASSMRAGTEAF

size: .
V: TRBV5-1
CDR3: ASSFNGGGYT

size: .
V: TRBV19
CDR3: ASSIWTGDQPQH

size: .
V: TRBV19
CDR3: ASSWTGTYEQY

size: .
V: TRBV4-1
CDR3: ASSQENMAGGRRTEAF

size: .
V: TRBV5-1
CDR3: ASSLDGGRAYNEQF

size: .
V: TRBV2
CDR3: ASTETGGKEY

size: .
V: TRBV6-5
CDR3: ASSYSTGGQETQY

size: once
V: TRBV7-6
CDR3: ASSHRGQGSHEQY

size: .
V: TRBV12-3/TRBV12-4
CDR3: ASSSGRHNEQF

size: .
V: TRBV12-3/TRBV12-4
CDR3: ASSPTGNEQY

size: .
V: TRBV7-3
CDR3: ASTLQSSGANVLT

size: .
V: TRBV6-6
CDR3: ASSFRTREKLF

size: .
V: TRBV2
CDR3: ASRLNISPGNTIY

size: .
V: TRBV5-1
CDR3: ASTRTGGANEKLF

size: .
V: TRBV5-6
CDR3: ASSTGRGSYNEQF

size: .
V: TRBV5-8
CDR3: ASSLVRRRNEKLF

size: .
V: TRBV9
CDR3: ASSVGLAGGTLGTDTQY

size: many
V: TRBV5-1
CDR3: ASSFGGSAVNEQF

size: .
V: TRBV19
CDR3: ASSIGTGLVAF

size: .
V: TRBV11-3
CDR3: ASSLAGGAGYEQF

size: .
V: TRBV4-2
CDR3: ASSQDSSWIGPRGYGYT

size: .
V: TRBV9
CDR3: ASSVRGVRGAEAF

size: .
V: TRBV5-1
CDR3: ASQRGGGDTQY

size: few
V: TRBV27
CDR3: ASSLNRQGGTEAF

size: .
V: TRBV12-3/TRBV12-4
CDR3: ASSLTGNYGYT

size: .
V: TRBV6-5
CDR3: ASSWDRLARSGELF

size: .
V: TRBV4-1
CDR3: ASSHPSGRGARNEQF

size: once
V: TRBV14
CDR3: ASSPQFNYGYT

size: .
V: TRBV5-1
CDR3: ASSLGDSTYGYT

size: .
V: TRBV2
CDR3: ASNGGMNTGELF

size: .
V: TRBV10-3
CDR3: AIRPGTSGSYEQF

size: .
V: TRBV2
CDR3: ASRGGAGTPLH

size: .
V: TRBV24-1
CDR3: ATSGYYTSGRIDTQY

size: .
V: TRBV7-2
CDR3: ASSLAGGGETQY

size: .
V: TRBV27
CDR3: ASSSGQGLDTQY